This T cell receptor (beta chain) was recorded in a study of beta chain features in type 1 diabetes. V was shortened by 8 bases and J by 6 bases, with 14 bases between the two germline ends. This CDR3 spans 13 amino acids. CDR1 is MNHNY, CDR2 SVGAGI, per germline (reference sequence). It was via CD45RO/CCR7/CD25/CD127/CD95/CD27 that CD4+ naive, central memory, regulatory and stem cell-like memory cells were sorted. Expressed TCRB transcripts were sequenced after all isolated RNA was converted to cDNA. Only in-frame clones appear in the TCRdb table, and some are missing; sequencing was by immunoSEQ multiplex PCR. The table has around 160,000 clones, roughly 53% seen once; the top ten hold under 0.45%.

The receptor comes from a man aged 18 to 35 in good health. Sequencing was performed on Tregs from blood. This chain uses TRBV6-6 with TRBJ1-5, with D possibly matching TRBD1 (5 bases). In nucleotides, the CDR3 is TGTGCCAGCGGGAGAGGGACTGTTCAGCCCCAGCATTTT. This codes for CASGRGTVQPQHF.